This section outlines one T cell receptor (beta chain) sequence together with its context. The clone's antigen remains unknown. No per-base quality is available; no much larger clone lies one base away. The cohort comprised 550 to 700 healthy bone marrow donors. Cohort members were all nominally healthy when sampled, although unrecorded immune exposures were likely present. The donor was CMV seronegative and was included in the group of 352 seronegative cohort members. Every donor gave a peripheral blood sample, and the peripheral blood mononuclear cells from that sample were used for TCR beta sequencing. Genomic DNA extraction from the blood cell samples was performed with the Qiagen DNeasy Blood Extraction Kit. The sample is drawn from a study of cytomegalovirus exposure and HLA in healthy donors (dated by TCRdb to 2016 to 2017). The study in broad terms: An earlier analysis of several hundred of the donors reported 276 Gb of sequence data and roughly 120 million unique TCR beta sequences obtained from roughly 180 million T cells. To predict cytomegalovirus infection status, the study combined high-throughput TCR immunosequencing, statistical association of individual TCRs with disease status, and machine learning. The number of donors typed differed by locus, with 629-630 for A, B, C, DRB1 and DQB1, roughly 520 for DQA1, 600 to 610 for DPA1, and 472 for DPB1. In a later analysis, previously published TCR beta repertoires from roughly 710 donors were re-analyzed and high-resolution HLA genotyping was added so that TCR occurrence patterns could be studied. An early release covering approximately 600 HLA-typed donors comprised 250 to 350 gigabases of sequencing data and roughly 86 million unique TCR sequences. Both class I and class II loci were covered by HLA typing, at four-digit resolution. Donor age, sex, ethnicity and CMV serostatus were compiled alongside the repertoire data. A separate validation cohort of some 130 different subjects was used in addition to the roughly 720-subject first cohort. An earlier analysis of roughly 600 of the donors used high-throughput TCR beta sequencing to judge whether each TCR beta V gene segment behaved as functional or pseudogenic. The study aimed to test whether cataloging public T cell receptors could reveal signatures of past pathogen exposure. About five DR-DQ haplotypes were treated as single units for association and clustering because of strong linkage in the cohort. Every discovery cohort repertoire had been produced on one sequencing platform. In the later analysis, no new phenotypic data were used to find candidate immune exposures; instead, reliance was placed on TCR beta sequences and their occurrence across donors. The genetic ancestry cluster associated with self-reported Caucasian donors included around four fifths of the approximately 410 genotyped donors. The T cell repertoires of under 750 subjects were profiled by immunosequencing and related to cytomegalovirus serostatus. In a later genetic analysis, genome-wide SNP genotypes for about three fifths of the roughly 670 donors were used, and that subset was treated as a discovery cohort. Across about 380 genotyped donors of the cohort, an average of 235,054 unique TCR beta nucleotide sequences per donor were sequenced, and roughly 17% of those sequences were non-productive. Here is what the overall study found, with its caveats: In an earlier analysis of roughly 500 of the donors, most TCR beta V segments appeared in productive rearrangements about 90% or about 30% of the time, broadly matching IMGT annotations. A later analysis found that HLA-associated TCR beta chains were more clonally expanded and had lower generation probabilities than equally common non-associated chains. In both the original and validation cohorts, the classifier was reported to diagnose cytomegalovirus status with high specificity and sensitivity. Presence/absence analyses assumed roughly uniform sequencing depth across donors, an assumption that may not hold. Assigning TCR associations to individual alleles was difficult when HLA alleles, especially DR and DQ, strongly co-occurred. Across donors, most TCR sequences were observed very rarely, whereas some public TCRs were present in many individuals. Some IMGT-functional V segments, including TRBV6-2 and TRBV6-3, could not be told apart with the 87-base-pair reads, so those segments were excluded. Linkage disequilibrium might explain the correlated functional status among segregating V segments, but an unknown experimental factor could not be excluded. The cohort was sequenced for TCR beta chains only, and without alpha or paired-chain data the features that could be detected were limited. A group of highly shared sequence variants was considered likely to be a technical artifact of the sequencing pipeline. According to a later analysis, parvovirus B19, influenza, CMV and Epstein-Barr virus appeared linked to several top co-occurrence clusters. The study listed approximately 150 TCR beta chains as associated with cytomegalovirus. The authors suggested that the approach could potentially be generalized to other disease states and immunological phenotypes. A further reported finding was that TCR beta sequences accurately predicted the HLA-A and HLA-B alleles for most subjects in the first cohort. A later analysis found that TCR association rates varied across HLA loci, with DRB1 alleles showing the most associated TCRs and HLA-C alleles the fewest. Because counts were too low, 15 to 20 rarely observed V segments, including chromosome 9 orphons, were excluded from the earlier analysis of several hundred of the donors. The only immune exposure information available for the cohort was CMV serostatus. V-gene and J-gene trimming of TCR beta chains was associated with a missense DCLRE1C variant in a later genetic analysis, and the association was replicated in an independent cohort. Most CMV-associated TCR beta chains appeared to be HLA-restricted in a later analysis, and the HLA associations seemed to be driven largely by CMV exposure. A later analysis associated around 16,000 TCR beta sequences with specific HLA alleles at a false discovery rate of 0.05. In vitro tests confirmed that three of the cytomegalovirus-associated TCR beta chains recognize cytomegalovirus antigens. Because HLA typing was missing for some donors at each locus, association tests included only the typed subset. Compared with the roughly 700-donor mean, donors in an Asian-associated ancestry cluster had fewer N-insertions in productive TCRs, according to a later genetic analysis.

The protocol used for the library was the immunoSEQ multiplex PCR assay. The multiplex PCR relied on a mix of 60 forward primers for TCR Vbeta segments and 13 reverse primers for TCR Jbeta segments. The CDR3 region of rearranged TCR beta genes was amplified from genomic DNA by a multiplex PCR assay. Amplified TCR beta libraries were sequenced as 87-base-pair reads on the Illumina HiSeq System. On the authors' methods: A later analysis counted about 80 million unique TCR beta chains across the 700 or so repertoires, and 9 million to 14 million of these chains were shared by at least two donors. To remove PCR and sequencing errors, raw reads were error-corrected and collapsed into unique sequences using a nearest-neighbor algorithm that merged closely related sequences. To assign V, D and J gene segments, CDR3 sequences were aligned to IMGT reference sequences. For a sequence to be retained, a match of at least six nucleotides was required to both a V gene segment and a J gene segment. A rearrangement was called productive if the CDR3 had no stop codons and remained in frame with V and J, and every other rearrangement was called non-productive. Following IMGT convention, CDR3 was defined as the stretch from the second conserved V-encoded cysteine up to the conserved J-encoded phenylalanine. The earlier analysis of about 590 of the donors excluded sequences that lacked an unambiguous match to a single V gene segment. In an earlier analysis of several hundred of the donors, V segments were called functional above 56.7% productive rearrangements and were called segregating when the between-donor standard deviation exceeded 5%. To diagnose cytomegalovirus status from the catalog of TCR beta chain sequences, a statistical classification framework was built. In a later analysis, V and J genes were assigned by comparing TCR nucleotide sequences against IMGT/GENE-DB human TR gene sequences. Using the TCRdist pipeline, a later analysis assigned CDR3 sequences along with most-parsimonious VDJ recombination scenarios. In a later analysis, each TCR beta chain was defined by its CDR3 amino acid sequence together with its V-gene family, and reads lacking a unique V-gene family were excluded. A later analysis removed 550 to 700 highly shared, low-generation-probability nucleotide sequences to deal with suspected cross-contamination and a sequencing artifact. In a later analysis, a clonal expansion index was calculated for each public chain from normalized within-repertoire ranks of inferred template counts. Generation probabilities in a later analysis came from a VDJ recombination model fitted to out-of-frame rearrangements, and those results were checked against IGoR. In a later analysis, hypergeometric tests were used to score TCR-TCR, TCR-HLA and TCR-CMV co-occurrence, with a repertoire-size bias correction applied to TCR pairs. To estimate false discovery rates, a later analysis permuted the HLA or CMV assignments 20 times. In a later analysis, co-occurring TCRs were grouped with DBSCAN, and TCRdist sequence similarity was added when clustering was performed within HLA-allele-positive subsets. Repertoires with fewer than 30,000 or more than 120,000 public chains, plus five repertoires with anomalous nucleotide sharing, were excluded from co-occurrence clustering. TCRdb holds this immuneACCESS table with in-frame rearrangements only. Some clones are missing; in checked studies, unresolved V genes explain under half, and the rest has no known cause. The DNA was the basis for D and trimming; V, J and clone size are from that table. The sample table holds around 140,000 clones, of which around 73% were seen once. Jointly, the top ten make up 1.6% of the sample.

The CDR3, cysteine through phenylalanine, is 15 amino acids long. Only the CDR3 region is kept as DNA, spanning 45 bases read in frame from base 1. Reading the germline V gene gives CDR1 MNHEY and CDR2 SVGAGI. V is shortened by 9 bases, J by 3 bases, and the region joining them spans 20 bases. The sequencing input was PBMCs. This clonotype was obtained from a woman under 30 in good health and CMV-seronegative. The rearranged segments are TRBV6-5 and TRBJ1-1; TRBD1 is possibly the D segment (5 matching bases). The CDR3: CASTGVAETDTEAFF. Here is the DNA: TGTGCCAGTACGGGGGTGGCGGAGACTGACACTGAAGCTTTCTTT.